These T cell receptor beta chains were read from a single sample in a study of blood T cell repertoires in COVID-19. TCRdb keeps only in-frame clones here, not all; method: immunoSEQ multiplex PCR. The table includes 240,000 or so clones, 85% to 90% detected once. Sequenced sample: peripheral blood. The receptor set was obtained from a woman in her sixties or seventies with active or convalescent COVID-19. CDR3s include the opening cysteine and the closing phenylalanine or tryptophan. A D gene is named only where the DNA matches it firmly. Size is stated for part of the rows, as once, few or many counts, or as a class when the clone is expanded.

D gene,J gene,CDR3 length,clone size,V gene,CDR3 DNA,CDR3 protein
.,TRBJ1-2,12,large,TRBV12-3/TRBV12-4,TGTGCCAGCAGTTTCACCAGGTTCGGCTACACCTTC,CASSFTRFGYTF
TRBD1,TRBJ1-2,14,.,TRBV19,TGTGCCAGTAGTTCCCCGACAGGGGGCTTTGGCTACACCTTC,CASSSPTGGFGYTF
TRBD2,TRBJ2-2,13,.,TRBV6-6,TGTGCCATGCAGCGGGGGAACACCGGGGAGCTGTTTTTT,CAMQRGNTGELFF
TRBD1,TRBJ2-7,14,.,TRBV7-9,TGTGCCAGCAGCTACCGGGACAGAGCCTACGAGCAGTACTTC,CASSYRDRAYEQYF
.,TRBJ2-2,15,.,TRBV5-4,TGTGCCAGCAGCCTCGACAGCGCGAACACCGGGGAGCTGTTTTTT,CASSLDSANTGELFF
TRBD1,TRBJ1-3,13,.,TRBV19,TGTGCCAGTACCGCGGACAGGGTGCCTGAGGTTTGGTTT,CASTADRVPEVWF
.,TRBJ1-2,14,.,TRBV24-1,TGTGCCACCAGTGACCCACGCAGGGCGGGGGGCTACACCTTC,CATSDPRRAGGYTF
.,TRBJ1-5,15,.,TRBV7-2,TGTGCCAGCAGCTCGACAGGAGTGGGGAGTCAGCCCCAGCATTTT,CASSSTGVGSQPQHF
.,TRBJ1-1,13,.,TRBV6-5,TGTGCCAGCAGCTTGATTTCACAGGGATCAGCTTTCTTT,CASSLISQGSAFF
.,TRBJ1-2,13,once,TRBV19,TGTGCCAGTAGCCTCACAGGACCCGGGGGCTACACCTTC,CASSLTGPGGYTF
TRBD2,TRBJ2-3,17,.,TRBV2,TGTGCCAGTAGTACTAGCGGGGGTTTATCTAGCACAGATACGCAGTATTTT,CASSTSGGLSSTDTQYF
TRBD1,TRBJ1-1,15,.,TRBV4-2,TGTGCCAGCAGCCAAGGACAGGGGATGAACACTGAAGCTTTCTTT,CASSQGQGMNTEAFF
TRBD2,TRBJ2-5,15,.,TRBV7-6,TGTGCCAGCAGCTCCTTAGCGGGGGGCTATGAGACCCAGTACTTC,CASSSLAGGYETQYF
TRBD1,TRBJ1-1,14,.,TRBV5-1,TGCGCCAGCAGCCACCGGGACAGAAACACTGAAGCTTTCTTT,CASSHRDRNTEAFF
.,TRBJ1-2,12,.,TRBV6-2/TRBV6-3,TGTGCCAGCAGCCCCAGGAACTATGGCTACACCTTC,CASSPRNYGYTF
TRBD1,TRBJ1-4,15,.,TRBV29-1,TGCAGCGTCCCGTCTTACGGGACAGCTAATGAAAAACTGTTTTTT,CSVPSYGTANEKLFF
TRBD2,TRBJ2-5,14,.,TRBV5-1,TGCGCCAGCAGCTTACTGGCGGGGGAAGAGACCCAGTACTTC,CASSLLAGEETQYF
.,TRBJ1-3,14,.,TRBV11-2,TGTGCCAGCAGCTTACAAATCTCTGGAAACACCATATATTTT,CASSLQISGNTIYF
.,TRBJ2-5,14,few,TRBV24-1,TGTGCCACCGCGGACCGGGGGAACCAAGAGACCCAGTACTTC,CATADRGNQETQYF
TRBD1,TRBJ1-1,16,.,TRBV11-2,TGTGCCAGCAGCACCAGGGGGCTGGATTTGAACACTGAAGCTTTCTTT,CASSTRGLDLNTEAFF
TRBD1,TRBJ2-5,14,once,TRBV6-5,TGTGCCAGCAGCCAACAGACAGGGAGAGAGACCCAGTACTTC,CASSQQTGRETQYF
.,TRBJ1-6,13,.,TRBV9,TGTGCCAGCAGTCGAGGGGAGGAGGGTCCCCTCCACTTT,CASSRGEEGPLHF
.,TRBJ1-1,14,.,TRBV27,TGTGCCAGCAGCTTCCGACAGGCGAACACTGAAGCTTTCTTT,CASSFRQANTEAFF
.,TRBJ1-5,13,.,TRBV6-5,TGTGCCAGCAGCATAAGCAGCAATCAGCCCCAGCATTTT,CASSISSNQPQHF
.,TRBJ1-5,14,once,TRBV7-2,TGTGCCAGCAGGCCTGACAGTAGCAATCAGCCCCAGCATTTT,CASRPDSSNQPQHF
TRBD2,TRBJ2-2,19,.,TRBV19,TGTGCCAGTAGTACTGGACTAGCGGGGGGACGAGCGAACACCGGGGAGCTGTTTTTT,CASSTGLAGGRANTGELFF
.,TRBJ2-3,15,.,TRBV18,TGTGCCAGCTCACCGGCCCGTTTGTATACAGATACGCAGTATTTT,CASSPARLYTDTQYF
.,TRBJ2-7,14,.,TRBV15,TGTGCCACCTCCTCATGGGGCAGATCCTACGAGCAGTACTTC,CATSSWGRSYEQYF
TRBD2,TRBJ2-3,15,.,TRBV7-2,TGTGCCAGCAGCTTACCCGGGGGGACTAAAGATACGCAGTATTTT,CASSLPGGTKDTQYF
TRBD1,TRBJ1-6,15,.,TRBV19,TGTGCCAGTAGCACCGGGACAGGGAATAATTCACCCCTCCACTTT,CASSTGTGNNSPLHF
.,TRBJ2-5,15,once,TRBV5-1,TGCGCCAGCAGTTATGGGGGGGCTGCCGGGGAGACCCAGTACTTC,CASSYGGAAGETQYF
.,TRBJ2-3,16,.,TRBV7-2,TGTGCCAGCAGACTTACAGGCCGCAGGGGAACAGATACGCAGTATTTT,CASRLTGRRGTDTQYF
TRBD1,TRBJ1-1,14,.,TRBV5-6,TGTGCCAGCAGCCGGGACAGCATGAACACTGAAGCTTTCTTT,CASSRDSMNTEAFF
.,TRBJ2-3,15,.,TRBV5-1,TGCGCCAGCAGCTTGGAGGGGATAGGTGCAGATACGCAGTATTTT,CASSLEGIGADTQYF
.,TRBJ2-1,13,few,TRBV5-1,TGCGCCAGCAGCACCCGCCGGGGAGGTGAGCAGTTCTTC,CASSTRRGGEQFF
.,TRBJ2-1,12,.,TRBV3-1/TRBV3-2,TGTGCCAGCAGCCCTAGGGGGGGTATGCAGTTCTTC,CASSPRGGMQFF
.,TRBJ1-1,12,.,TRBV5-6,TGTGCCAGCACCTCAGGGAACACTGAAGCTTTCTTT,CASTSGNTEAFF
TRBD1,TRBJ2-2,15,.,TRBV5-1,TGCGCCAGCAGTCCGGGACAGGGGGTTGCCGGGGAGCTGTTTTTT,CASSPGQGVAGELFF
.,TRBJ2-1,15,.,TRBV11-3,TGTGCCAGCAGCTTTGGGTCTGGAGAGGGCAATGAGCAGTTCTTC,CASSFGSGEGNEQFF
.,TRBJ2-7,13,once,TRBV12-5,TGTGCTAGTGGAACAGGGAACGGCTACGAGCAGTACTTC,CASGTGNGYEQYF
.,TRBJ2-7,17,.,TRBV7-2,TGTGCCAGCAGCTTAGTGCACGCCTCCAGGGTAGTCTACGAGCAGTACTTC,CASSLVHASRVVYEQYF
.,TRBJ1-1,18,.,TRBV19,TGTGCCAGTAGTACCCCTCTTGGGGGGGCGATTTGGAACACTGAAGCTTTCTTT,CASSTPLGGAIWNTEAFF
.,TRBJ1-5,14,.,TRBV3-1/TRBV3-2,TGTGCCAGCAGCCCGGGGACTAGCAGGGAGCCCCAGCATTTT,CASSPGTSREPQHF
.,TRBJ1-6,15,.,TRBV7-2,TGTGCCAGCAGCTTATCCGGGAGGGAGAATTCACCCCTCCACTTT,CASSLSGRENSPLHF
.,TRBJ1-1,13,.,TRBV12-3/TRBV12-4,TGTGCCAGCAGTTTCTTCACAGGGACTGAAGCTTTCTTT,CASSFFTGTEAFF
TRBD1,TRBJ2-7,15,.,TRBV19,TGTGCCAGTAGTATGCAGGGGGCCGTTTCCTACGAGCAGTACTTC,CASSMQGAVSYEQYF
.,TRBJ1-2,12,few,TRBV12-3/TRBV12-4,TGTGCCAGCAGAACAGTACCCTATGGCTACACCTTC,CASRTVPYGYTF
.,TRBJ1-4,18,.,TRBV9,TGTGCCAGCAGCCGTAGTGGCGGTGGGGGGGAACTGTACGAAAAACTGTTTTTT,CASSRSGGGGELYEKLFF
.,TRBJ2-1,11,.,TRBV12-3/TRBV12-4,TGTGCCAGCAGTTTAGGAGGCCAACAGTTCTTC,CASSLGGQQFF
TRBD2,TRBJ2-3,18,.,TRBV10-1,TGCGCCAGCAGTGGGACTAGCGGGGGGATGACTAGCACAGATACGCAGTATTTT,CASSGTSGGMTSTDTQYF
TRBD1,TRBJ1-2,14,.,TRBV2,TGTGCCAGCACCGGCGACAGGGCTAACTATGGCTACACCTTC,CASTGDRANYGYTF
.,TRBJ1-6,15,.,TRBV2,TGTGCCAGCAGGGACAGAAGCTCCTATAATTCACCCCTCCACTTT,CASRDRSSYNSPLHF